This T cell receptor beta chain was profiled in a study of CD8+ T cells in alopecia areata. Comment on this clone: The target antigen is unknown.

The sequencing template was cDNA reverse transcribed from extracted RNA. Profiling relied on immunoSEQ multiplex PCR, and the TCRdb table lists in-frame clones only, not all of them. The repertoire holds 110,000 to 150,000 clones, approximately 56% seen once, with 36% in the top ten. The study's findings and limits: Mice gave a clearer picture of TCR sharing than patients did, possibly for HLA-related reasons. Sequencing of scalp tissue also captures the resident alphabeta T cells of normal skin. Lesional tissue from the scalp (especially in alopecia totalis/universalis) showed higher clonality than normal scalp.

Investigators sorted PBMCs to obtain both CD4+ and CD8+ T cells. The V gene's germline CDR1 is SNHLY and CDR2 FYNNEI. The length of the CDR3 is 12 residues. V was cut by 7 bases and J by 4 bases, with 11 bases left in between. The chain links TRBV2 to TRBJ2-7, with a possible D match to TRBD2 (5 bases). This clonotype was obtained from a human donor in good health. Sequenced input: CD8+ T cells sorted from blood. The CDR3 is CASIRGQYEQYF. The CDR3 DNA sequence: TGTGCCAGCATTCGCGGGCAATACGAGCAGTACTTC.